This T cell receptor (beta chain) is drawn from a study of cytomegalovirus exposure and HLA in healthy donors. Regarding the study as a whole: TCR sequences were mostly rare, though some public TCRs occurred in many donors.

On this clone itself: Its matching antigen is unknown.

V shed 0 bases, J shed 8 bases, and the junction held 9 bases outside the gene matches. CDR3 length: 16 residues. Germline CDR1 reads MNHNS; CDR2 reads SASEGT. Sequenced by immunoSEQ multiplex PCR; TCRdb stores in-frame clones only, minus some. The table shows about 280,000 clones, with 70% to 90% occurring only once. The sequencing input was PBMCs. This sequence originates from a young woman in good health and CMV-seronegative. This chain connects TRBV6-1 to TRBJ2-1; 8 bases line up with TRBD2. Here the CDR3 reads CASSEAGTSGDDEQFF. The CDR3 nucleotides read TGTGCCAGCAGTGAAGCGGGAACTAGCGGCGACGATGAGCAGTTCTTC.